Each of the 22 T cell receptor beta chains below was sequenced from the same sample in a study of cytomegalovirus exposure and HLA in healthy donors. It was with 60 Vbeta and 13 Jbeta primers that the PCR ran. Generated by immunoSEQ multiplex PCR, the TCRdb table keeps only in-frame clones and is missing some. The profile shows more than 150,000 clones, 81% of them singletons. The sequencing input was PBMCs. These receptors all stem from a man aged 50 to 59 in good health and CMV-seropositive.

In its sample, this clone was seen once. V is TRBV7-2 and J is TRBJ2-2; D gene unclear. The V and J ends lost 5 bases and 5 bases respectively, with 9 bases between them. Per the germline V gene, CDR1 is SGHTA and CDR2 is FQGNSA. The CDR3 loop spans 13 amino acids. The CDR3 DNA is TGTGCCAGCAGCACCCAGCGAACCGGGGAGCTGTTTTTT. Protein: CASSTQRTGELFF.

This clone has just one count. V gene TRBV28 combines with J gene TRBJ1-4; no clear D. Germline CDR1 and CDR2: MDHEN and SYDVKM. CDR3 size: 12 residues. Trimming removed 8 bases from V and 8 bases from J, with 12 bases in between. CDR3 coding DNA: TGTGCCAGCGGGGAGCTACCAGAAAAACTGTTTTTT. Encoded protein: CASGELPEKLFF.

This chain joins TRBV7-8 and TRBJ2-2, with 11 bases identical to TRBD1. Germline assignment: CDR1 SGHVS and CDR2 FQNEAQ. Germline trimming cut 5 bases from V and 4 bases from J; bases unmatched to any gene: 3. The CDR3 contains 15 residues. The CDR3 coding sequence is TGTGCCAGCAGCCGGGACAGGGGGACCACCGGGGAGCTGTTTTTT. As protein: CASSRDRGTTGELFF.

This clone is a singleton in its sample. J is TRBJ2-2 and V is TRBV11-2; no reliable D call. Looked up from germline, CDR1 is SGHAT and CDR2 is FQNNGV. Trimming removed 3 bases at V and 2 bases at J, with 4 bases between. CDR3 length equals 13 residues. CDR3 nucleotide sequence: TGTGCCAGCAGCTTGGCTAACACCGGGGAGCTGTTTTTT. Protein product: CASSLANTGELFF.

The rearrangement uses TRBV28 and TRBJ2-1, with 9 bases that match TRBD2. The CDR3 is made up of 15 amino acids. J was trimmed by 4 bases and V by 2 bases; bases with no gene match: 3. The germline gives CDR1 MDHEN, CDR2 SYDVKM. The chain's CDR3 is CASSLGLAGYNEQFF. CDR3 DNA: TGTGCCAGCAGTTTAGGGCTAGCGGGATACAATGAGCAGTTCTTC.

The J gene is TRBJ1-2, the V gene TRBV29-1; 9 bases align to TRBD1. Germline CDR1 SQVTM, CDR2 ANQGSEA. The CDR3 loop spans 12 amino acids. Trimming at V came to 6 bases and at J to 8 bases, leaving 7 bases not matched to a gene. CDR3 sequence: CSVVGTGKGYTF. The CDR3 region has the DNA TGCAGCGTCGTTGGGACAGGGAAGGGCTACACCTTC.

Note on this clone: Other DNA sequences in the same sample also yield this CDR3. The genes are TRBV19 and TRBJ1-5; D perhaps matches TRBD1 (6 bases). Germline CDR1 and CDR2: LNHDA and SQIVND (reference sequence). The ends were cut back, 4 bases at V and 6 bases at J, with 10 bases in the middle. This CDR3 is built from 13 residues. CDR3 residues: CASSTGVGQPQHF. CDR3 in DNA: TGTGCCAGTAGTACAGGGGTCGGTCAGCCCCAGCATTTT.

This clone showed up just a few times. The V gene is TRBV27, the J gene TRBJ1-5; TRBD1 agrees at 10 bases. The CDR3 is made up of 15 amino acids. From germline, CDR1 is MNHEY and CDR2 SMNVEV (reference sequence). The ends lost 6 bases at V and 11 bases at J; junction bases unmatched: 13. The CDR3 sequence: CASSRAGTGVESQHF. CDR3 in DNA: TGTGCCAGCAGCCGTGCAGGGACAGGGGTGGAGTCCCAGCATTTT.

The chain recombines TRBV6-6 with TRBJ1-6; D possibly corresponds to TRBD1 (5 bases). There are 15 residues in the CDR3. Looked up from germline, CDR1 is MNHNY and CDR2 is SVGAGI (reference sequence). With 5 bases removed from V and 7 bases from J, the gap between germline ends came to 15 bases. CDR3 in DNA: TGTGCCAGCAGTGCGGGACTGCCCGGCAATTCACCCCTCCACTTT. The encoded protein is CASSAGLPGNSPLHF.

The genes are TRBV7-3 and TRBJ2-1; 9 bases agree with TRBD2. The trim removed 3 bases at V and 7 bases at J, leaving 7 bases unmatched. There are 15 residues in the CDR3. Looked up from germline, CDR1 is SGHTA and CDR2 is FQGTGA. CDR3 protein: CASSFFASGTNEQFF. Written as DNA, the CDR3 is TGTGCCAGCAGCTTTTTCGCTAGCGGGACGAATGAGCAGTTCTTC.

This clone has only one observation. This rearrangement joins TRBV10-3 to TRBJ2-1, with TRBD2 identical over 9 bases. Germline CDR1 and CDR2: ENHRY and SYGVKD. The CDR3 sequence is 17 residues long. V lost 3 bases, J lost 7 bases, and 13 bases stayed unmatched. The CDR3, as DNA: TGTGCCATCAGTGAAGGGGGTAGCGGGAGCTTGGGAAATGAGCAGTTCTTC. Its translation is CAISEGGSGSLGNEQFF.

The chain carries TRBV29-1 and TRBJ2-3, with D maybe TRBD2 (6 bases). The CDR3 has 13 amino acids. Trimming took off 5 bases at V and 2 bases at J, with 11 bases between the two ends. Germline V lookup: CDR1 SQVTM, CDR2 ANQGSEA. CDR3 sequence (DNA): TGCAGCGTTTTGCGGGGTAACACAGATACGCAGTATTTT. It specifies CSVLRGNTDTQYF.

The CDR3 sequence is CASSQGIWDYGYTF. CDR3 DNA: TGTGCCAGCAGTCAGGGGATATGGGACTATGGCTACACCTTC. This sequence joins TRBV28 and TRBJ1-2, with D perhaps TRBD1 (6 bases). V dropped 5 bases and J dropped 3 bases, with 13 bases sitting between them. This CDR3 region has 14 residues. In germline, CDR1 is MDHEN, CDR2 SYDVKM.

The rearrangement joins TRBV18 to TRBJ1-2, with a weak D call TRBD1 (5 bases). Germline assignment: CDR1 KGHSH and CDR2 LQKENI. CDR3 length equals 12 residues. V was trimmed by 6 bases and J by 6 bases, leaving 11 bases between them. The CDR3 sequence: CASSSQTDGYTF. In DNA form, the CDR3 reads TGTGCCAGCTCCTCCCAGACAGATGGCTACACCTTC. The full variable domain, its missing parts supplied by reference TRBV18 and TRBJ1-2, is NAGVMQNPRHLVRRRGQEARLRCSPMKGHSHVYWYRQLPEEGLKFMVYLQKENIIDESGMPKERFSAEFPKEGPSILRIQQVVRGDSAAYFCASSSQTDGYTFGSGTRLTVV.

The chain has TRBV5-4 and TRBJ2-6; D perhaps matches TRBD1 (6 bases). From germline, CDR1 is SGHNT and CDR2 YYREEE (reference sequence). This CDR3 comprises 15 residues. V lost 2 bases and J lost 2, with 8 bases in between. In nucleotides, the CDR3 is TGTGCCAGCAGCTTTGGGGGCACTGGGGCCAACGTCCTGACTTTC. This codes for CASSFGGTGANVLTF.

The V gene is TRBV6-1, the J gene TRBJ2-7, with TRBD1 matching 12 bases. Trimming took 6 bases from V and 3 from J; bases not matched to a gene: 3. CDR3 length: 14 amino acids. Germline values: CDR1 MNHNS, CDR2 SASEGT. The CDR3 is CASRGQGAIYEQYF. The CDR3 coding sequence is TGTGCCAGCAGGGGACAGGGGGCGATCTACGAGCAGTACTTC.

This chain uses TRBV9 with TRBJ2-7, with a weak D call TRBD2 (5 bases). V gave up 1 base and J gave up 0 bases, with 8 bases separating them. The CDR3 runs to 14 residues. CDR1 and CDR2 from the germline V gene are SGDLS and YYNGEE. The CDR3 loop is CASSVRDYSYEQYF. In DNA form, the CDR3 reads TGTGCCAGCAGCGTAAGAGACTACTCCTACGAGCAGTACTTC.

This chain joins TRBV9 and TRBJ2-1; tentatively, D is TRBD2 (5 bases). Trimming removed 3 bases from V and 0 bases from J, with 10 bases in between. The CDR3 runs 15 residues. The germline CDR1 and CDR2 sequences are SGDLS and YYNGEE. The DNA of the CDR3 is TGTGCCAGCAGCGCCAGCGGAAGCTCCTACAATGAGCAGTTCTTC. This translates into CASSASGSSYNEQFF.

The chain uses TRBV18 and TRBJ2-1; 8 bases agree with TRBD1. Germline loops: CDR1 KGHSH, CDR2 LQKENI. The J segment lost 6 bases and the V segment lost 0 bases, leaving 7 bases of the junction unmatched. The CDR3 is 16 residues long. CDR3 region: CASSPPEDRVTNEQFF. The CDR3 bases are TGTGCCAGCTCACCACCGGAGGACAGGGTAACCAATGAGCAGTTCTTC.

This sequence joins TRBV5-4 and TRBJ1-4; possible D gene TRBD1, 5 bases. Per the germline V gene, CDR1 is SGHNT and CDR2 is YYREEE (reference sequence). The CDR3 has 14 amino acids. Trimming shortened V by 7 bases and J by 7 bases, and 17 bases separated the two germline ends. In DNA form, the CDR3 reads TGTGCCAGCTCACAGGATCTATCTAGTGAAAAACTGTTTTTT. It encodes CASSQDLSSEKLFF.

The count of this clone is one. The chain carries TRBV15 and TRBJ2-5, with a tentative D call TRBD2 (5 bases). The CDR3 consists of 13 residues. CDR1 LNHNV and CDR2 YYDKDF come from the germline V gene (reference sequence). The V end was cut by 9 bases, the J end by 1 base, with 12 bases between. The CDR3 nucleotides read TGTGCCACTTTACAGCGGCCCCAAGAGACCCAGTACTTC. Translation gives CATLQRPQETQYF.

The chain is built from TRBV27 and TRBJ2-1; D gene ambiguous. The length of the CDR3 is 10 residues. Germline loops: CDR1 MNHEY, CDR2 SMNVEV (reference sequence). The V gene lost 11 bases and the J gene lost 10 bases, with 12 bases spanning the gap. In nucleotides, the CDR3 is TGTGCCTGCGGCCTGGCAGAGCAGTTCTTC. The encoded protein is CACGLAEQFF.